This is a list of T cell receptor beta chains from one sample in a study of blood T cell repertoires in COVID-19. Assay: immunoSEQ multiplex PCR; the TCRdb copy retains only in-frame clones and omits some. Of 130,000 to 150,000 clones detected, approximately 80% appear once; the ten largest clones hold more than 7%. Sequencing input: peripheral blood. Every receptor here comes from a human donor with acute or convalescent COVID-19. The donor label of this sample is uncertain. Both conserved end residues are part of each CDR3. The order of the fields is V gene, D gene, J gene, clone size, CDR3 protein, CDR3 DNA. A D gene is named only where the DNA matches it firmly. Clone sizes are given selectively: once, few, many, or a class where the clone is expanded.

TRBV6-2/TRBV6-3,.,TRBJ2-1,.,CASSYGAGALYNEQFF,TGTGCCAGCAGTTACGGGGCAGGGGCTCTCTACAATGAGCAGTTCTTC
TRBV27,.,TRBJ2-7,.,CASSLLGVVYEQYF,TGTGCCAGCAGTTTATTAGGGGTCGTCTACGAGCAGTACTTC
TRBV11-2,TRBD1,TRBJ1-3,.,CASSPGQGEFSGNTIYF,TGTGCCAGCAGCCCAGGACAGGGGGAATTTTCTGGAAACACCATATATTTT
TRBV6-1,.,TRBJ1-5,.,CASSERTYFQPQHF,TGTGCCAGCAGTGAACGGACATATTTTCAGCCCCAGCATTTT
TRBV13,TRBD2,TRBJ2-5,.,CASSRGLAGQETQYF,TGTGCCAGCAGCCGGGGACTAGCGGGACAAGAGACCCAGTACTTC
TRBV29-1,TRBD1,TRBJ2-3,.,CSVKGTGWTDTQYF,TGCAGCGTGAAAGGGACAGGGTGGACAGACACGCAGTATTTT
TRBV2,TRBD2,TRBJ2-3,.,CASRRGALTDTQYF,TGTGCCAGCAGGCGGGGGGCGTTGACAGATACGCAGTATTTT
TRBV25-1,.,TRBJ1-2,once,CASSESRLGYTF,TGTGCCAGCAGTGAATCCCGCCTAGGCTACACCTTC
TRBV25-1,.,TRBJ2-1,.,CASSEYIGDTEQFF,TGTGCCAGCAGTGAATATATAGGGGACACTGAGCAGTTCTTC
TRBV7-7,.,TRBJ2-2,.,CASSLLWGDGGELFF,TGTGCCAGCAGCCTCTTGTGGGGAGATGGCGGGGAGCTGTTTTTT
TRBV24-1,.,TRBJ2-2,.,CATSDKGSAYTGELFF,TGTGCCACCAGTGATAAGGGTAGCGCATACACCGGGGAGCTGTTTTTT
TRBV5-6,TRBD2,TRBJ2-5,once,CASSLPGLGETQYF,TGTGCCAGCAGCTTGCCGGGACTAGGAGAGACCCAGTACTTC
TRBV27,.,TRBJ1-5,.,CASSAQGYNQPQHF,TGTGCCAGCAGTGCACAGGGTTATAATCAGCCCCAGCATTTT
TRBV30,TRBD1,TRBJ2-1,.,CACPRVRGQGVEQFF,TGTGCCTGCCCCCGGGTCCGGGGACAGGGTGTGGAGCAGTTCTTC
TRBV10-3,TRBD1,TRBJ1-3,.,CAIMDTGVFGNTIYF,TGTGCCATCATGGACACAGGGGTCTTCGGAAACACCATATATTTT
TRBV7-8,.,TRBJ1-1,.,CASSSGGIGNTEAFF,TGTGCCAGCAGCTCGGGGGGGATTGGGAACACTGAAGCTTTCTTT
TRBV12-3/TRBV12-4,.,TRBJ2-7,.,CASTSSLEQYF,TGTGCCAGCACCTCCAGTCTCGAGCAGTACTTC
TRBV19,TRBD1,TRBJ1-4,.,CASSTQGANEKLFF,TGTGCCAGTAGTACACAGGGGGCAAATGAAAAACTGTTTTTT
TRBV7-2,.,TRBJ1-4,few,CASSPRPGEKLFF,TGTGCCAGCAGCCCCAGACCAGGGGAAAAACTGTTTTTT
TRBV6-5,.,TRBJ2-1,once,CASSYSMAGQNEQFF,TGTGCCAGCAGTTACTCGATGGCAGGGCAAAATGAGCAGTTCTTC
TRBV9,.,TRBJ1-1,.,CASSVGARVTEAFF,TGTGCCAGCAGCGTAGGCGCGAGAGTCACTGAAGCTTTCTTT
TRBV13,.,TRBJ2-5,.,CASSPRELQETQYF,TGTGCCAGCAGCCCTCGGGAGCTCCAAGAGACCCAGTACTTC
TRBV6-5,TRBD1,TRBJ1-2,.,CASWGQVGGYTF,TGTGCCAGCTGGGGACAGGTAGGCGGCTACACCTTC
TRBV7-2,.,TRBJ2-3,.,CASSLGGEDTQYF,TGTGCCAGCAGCTTAGGCGGGGAAGATACGCAGTATTTT
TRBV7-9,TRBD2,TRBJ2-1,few,CASSSGGVSYNEQFF,TGTGCCAGCAGCAGCGGGGGGGTGTCCTACAATGAGCAGTTCTTC
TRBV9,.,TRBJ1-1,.,CASSVVKSTEAFF,TGTGCCAGCAGCGTAGTCAAGAGCACTGAAGCTTTCTTT
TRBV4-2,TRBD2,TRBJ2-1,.,CASSQVGLAGSYNEQFF,TGTGCCAGCAGCCAAGTGGGACTAGCGGGTTCCTACAATGAGCAGTTCTTC
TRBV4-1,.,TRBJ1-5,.,CASSQEQGGNQPQHF,TGCGCCAGCAGCCAAGAACAGGGCGGCAATCAGCCCCAGCATTTT
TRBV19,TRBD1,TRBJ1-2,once,CASSIFLQGTFGYTF,TGTGCCAGTAGTATATTTTTACAGGGGACCTTCGGCTACACCTTC
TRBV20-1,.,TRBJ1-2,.,CSASRVYGYTF,TGCAGTGCTAGTCGGGTCTATGGCTACACCTTC
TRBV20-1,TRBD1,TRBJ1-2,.,CSADRAGYTF,TGCAGTGCTGACAGGGCTGGCTACACCTTC
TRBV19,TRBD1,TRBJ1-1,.,CASSIPGGPEAFF,TGTGCCAGTAGTATCCCAGGGGGCCCTGAAGCTTTCTTT
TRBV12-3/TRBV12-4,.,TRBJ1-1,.,CASSFRGKAFF,TGTGCCAGCAGTTTTCGGGGTAAAGCTTTCTTT
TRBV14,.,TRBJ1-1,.,CASSLWSTEAFF,TGTGCCAGCAGTCTATGGAGCACTGAAGCTTTCTTT
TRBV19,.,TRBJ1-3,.,CASSTRGVGFENTIYF,TGTGCCAGTAGTACCCGCGGGGTAGGGTTTGAAAACACCATATATTTT
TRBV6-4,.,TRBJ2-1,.,CASKVGSTVYNEQFF,TGTGCCAGCAAAGTCGGATCGACAGTTTACAATGAGCAGTTCTTC
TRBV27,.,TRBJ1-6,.,CASSTLQGGLHF,TGTGCCAGCAGTACCTTACAGGGAGGGCTCCACTTT
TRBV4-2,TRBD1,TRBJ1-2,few,CASSLTGGNDGYTF,TGTGCCAGCAGCCTGACAGGGGGCAACGATGGCTACACCTTC
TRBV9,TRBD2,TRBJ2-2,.,CASSVASGYGELFF,TGTGCCAGCAGCGTCGCTAGCGGTTACGGGGAGCTGTTTTTT